Listed here are 3 T cell receptor beta chains from one sample, sequenced in a study of blood T cells in healthy people across ages. Primers used in a second PCR of roughly 6 to 12 cycles were a sample-barcoded 5' primer and a J-beta primer mix. Using its own MiXCR run on the 5' RACE reads, TCRdb lists one record per CDR3 protein. This sample carries around 1,000,000 distinct CDR3 sequences, roughly 24% of them seen once, and the ten largest clones take 0.65% to 0.75%. This same sample was also part of a study on T cells of mothers and their children.

Sequencing was carried out using blood. The origin of the receptors is a girl aged 2-15 years in good health.

There are many counts of this clonotype. V usage is TRBV2 and J usage is TRBJ2-5; 9 bases are a match to TRBD2. The end of the DNA aligns better with TRBJ2-7, so the J call may be wrong. This CDR3 is 14 amino acids long. Germline V gene sequence: CDR1 SNHLY, CDR2 FYNNEI. The CDR3, as DNA: TGTGCCAGCAGTGAACTAGCGGGAAGGTACGAGCAGTACTTC. It is translated as CASSELAGRYEQYF.

The chain employs TRBV6-6 and TRBJ2-4, with D perhaps TRBD1 or TRBD2 (5 bases each). Between the trimmed V and J ends, which lost 5 bases and 15 bases, there was a span of 20 bases. CDR3 length: 13 residues. From germline, CDR1 is MNHNY and CDR2 SVGAGI (reference sequence). The CDR3 region has the DNA TGTGCCAGCAGTCGGGACGCCGTAAGTTGGCGGTACTTC. It specifies CASSRDAVSWRYF.

This clonotype was seen more than once but under ten times. A junction boundary mismatches the germline segment, possibly from a read error. The gene calls are TRBV5-6 and TRBJ2-5; D is uncertain. Judging by the DNA end, TRBJ2-7 fits better; the J call may be wrong. The CDR3 has 14 amino acids. Per the germline V gene, CDR1 is SGHDT and CDR2 is YYEEEE. The DNA of the CDR3 is TGTGTCAGCAGCTTGAGTGCCCACCCATACGAGCAGTACTTC. Protein sequence: CVSSLSAHPYEQYF.